This TCR beta chain was identified during a study of blood T cells in healthy people across ages. The V segment lost 4 bases and the J segment 3 bases; nucleotides outside the gene matches: 2. There are 16 residues in the CDR3. Looked up from germline, CDR1 is LGHDT and CDR2 is YNNKEL (reference sequence). A sample-barcoded 5' primer and a J-beta primer mix were used in a second PCR of roughly 7 to 11 cycles. From the 5' RACE reads, TCRdb called clonotypes with MiXCR, one entry per CDR3 protein. The sample lists more than 750,000 distinct CDR3 sequences, 25% to 35% occurring once. These data were also reused for a study on T cells of mothers and their children. That report adds: The people who donated were three healthy Caucasian mothers and their six children. Reverse transcription into cDNA received all extracted RNA, at about 1.5 ug per 15 ul. No T cell clones of persistent microchimeric origin were detected.

The source is a woman aged 40 to 50 in good health. J is TRBJ2-2 and V is TRBV3-1; 13 positions match TRBD2. Input material: blood. DNA of the CDR3: TGTGCCAGCAGCCCGGGGACTAGCGGGGACACCGGGGAGCTGTTTTTT. This encodes CASSPGTSGDTGELFF.